The 13 T cell receptor beta chains in this list originate from one sample, sequenced in a study of CD8 T cells in Susac syndrome. Reverse transcription of roughly 0.5 to 1 ug RNA was performed with random hexamers. TCRdb ran MiXCR on the immunoSEQ multiplex PCR reads and lists one entry per CDR3 protein. The data hold about 180,000 distinct CDR3 sequences, with around 95% observed a single time. Sequences were obtained from CD4+ T cells from PBMCs. The receptors were gathered from a human donor with multiple sclerosis.

The chain carries TRBV2 and TRBJ2-7; weak D call: TRBD2 (5 bases). CDR3 length: 12 amino acids. The germline V gene has CDR1 SNHLY and CDR2 FYNNEI. The V end was cut by 4 bases, the J end by 6 bases, with 10 bases between. CDR3 DNA: TGTGCCAGCAGTGTGGAGGTTCCCGAGCAGTACTTC. The encoded protein is CASSVEVPEQYF.

The CDR3 loop reads CASTGNQETQYF. The CDR3 nucleotides are TGTGCCAGCACGGGTAACCAAGAGACCCAGTACTTC. The chain has TRBV6-6 and TRBJ2-5; D is unresolved. In germline, CDR1 is MNHNY, CDR2 SVGAGI (reference sequence). CDR3 length equals 12 residues. V was pared by 7 bases and J by 0 bases, with 6 bases between.

This clonotype was detected only once. The rearrangement uses TRBV15 and TRBJ2-3; possibly TRBD1 or TRBD2 for D (6 bases each). Germline CDR1 is LNHNV and CDR2 is YYDKDF (reference sequence). V was shortened by 1 base and J by 4 bases, with 12 bases between the two germline ends. CDR3 length: 15 amino acids. The CDR3 DNA is TGTGCCACCAGCAGAGTGGGGGGCTGGCCAGATACGCAGTATTTT. It yields the protein CATSRVGGWPDTQYF.

V gene TRBV5-1 combines with J gene TRBJ2-2, with a tentative D call TRBD1 (5 bases). CDR1 is SGHRS and CDR2 is YFSETQ in the germline V gene. The length of the CDR3 is 13 residues. V dropped 4 bases and J dropped 5 bases, with 9 bases sitting between them. The CDR3 bases are TGCGCCAGCAGCCAACAGGTGACCGGGGAGCTGTTTTTT. Its protein is CASSQQVTGELFF.

V is TRBV3-1 and J is TRBJ2-2; 7 positions agree with TRBD1. Germline assignment: CDR1 LGHDT and CDR2 YNNKEL (reference sequence). The CDR3 loop spans 15 amino acids. The J segment lost 2 bases and the V segment lost 6 bases, leaving 6 bases of the junction unmatched. The CDR3 DNA follows: TGTGCCAGCAGTCGACAGGGCCTCAACACCGGGGAGCTGTTTTTT. It is translated as CASSRQGLNTGELFF.

V gene TRBV20-1 combines with J gene TRBJ2-5; TRBD1 aligns across 8 bases. The CDR3 sequence is 14 residues long. V lost 1 base to trimming and J lost 5 bases; unmatched junction nucleotides: 6. Germline CDR1 and CDR2: DFQATT and SNEGSKA (reference sequence). CDR3 sequence (DNA): TGCAGTGCTAGAGTGACAGGGGCGCGGGAGACCCAGTACTTC. It codes for CSARVTGARETQYF.

The chain couples TRBV7-9 to TRBJ2-1; D is unclear. CDR1 and CDR2 (germline): SEHNR, FQNEAQ (reference sequence). The length of the CDR3 is 16 residues. The V gene lost 4 bases and the J gene lost 5 bases, with 18 bases spanning the gap. CDR3 nucleotides: TGTGCCAGCAGCTCCCCAAGGAAGTCCGCCAACAATGAGCAGTTCTTC. Translating gives CASSSPRKSANNEQFF.

Written as DNA, the CDR3 is TGTGCCTGGAGTCCCCCGAAGGGGGGGCTTTACTATGGCTACACCTTC. It specifies CAWSPPKGGLYYGYTF. This chain uses TRBV30 with TRBJ1-2; a possible D gene is TRBD1 (6 bases). The germline V and J ends were trimmed by 2 bases and 3 bases, with 19 bases remaining between them. Germline CDR1 GTSNPN, CDR2 SVGIG (reference sequence). CDR3 length: 16 residues.

The chain is built from TRBV3-1 and TRBJ2-7, with 9 positions matching TRBD1. Per germline, CDR1 LGHDT and CDR2 YNNKEL (reference sequence). The V gene end was trimmed by 4 bases and the J gene end by 2 bases; junction bases not matched to a gene: 6. The CDR3 runs 15 residues. CDR3 sequence: CASSPVGTGTYEQYF. DNA for the CDR3: TGTGCCAGCAGCCCAGTTGGGACAGGGACCTACGAGCAGTACTTC.

The chain links TRBV6-2 or TRBV6-3 to TRBJ2-7; D not resolved. Trimming took 2 bases from V and 3 from J, leaving 5 bases between them. Per germline, CDR1 MNHEY and CDR2 SVGEGT. CDR3 size: 12 residues. In nucleotides, the CDR3 is TGTGCCAGCAGTTACAACAACTACGAGCAGTACTTC. This translates into CASSYNNYEQYF.

This clonotype was seen a single time. The V gene is TRBV7-2, the J gene TRBJ1-5; possibly TRBD1 for D (5 bases). This CDR3 has 12 amino acids. The germline CDR1 and CDR2 sequences are SGHTA and FQGNSA. Trimming removed 8 bases at V and 5 bases at J, with 10 bases between. The CDR3 coding sequence is TGTGCCAGCGGGACTTTAGATCAGCCCCAGCATTTT. Amino acid sequence: CASGTLDQPQHF.

The chain has TRBV7-8 and TRBJ1-6, with 7 bases aligning to TRBD1. Germline trimming cut 7 bases from V and 6 bases from J; bases unmatched to any gene: 6. This CDR3 comprises 14 residues. Looked up from germline, CDR1 is SGHVS and CDR2 is FQNEAQ. In DNA, the CDR3 is TGTGCCAGCATAGCAACAGGGGCTAATTCACCCCTCCACTTT. Its protein is CASIATGANSPLHF.

The V gene is TRBV4-1, the J gene TRBJ1-1, with no clear D. From germline, CDR1 is MGHRA and CDR2 YSYEKL. V shed 5 bases and J shed 1 base, with 8 bases lying between them. This CDR3 is built from 13 residues. CDR3 in amino acids: CASSAVWNTEAFF. The CDR3 nucleotides read TGCGCCAGCAGCGCCGTCTGGAACACTGAAGCTTTCTTT.